The 8 T cell receptor beta chains presented below share a single source sample, sequenced in a study of blood T cell repertoires in COVID-19. The table came from immunoSEQ multiplex PCR; TCRdb's copy has only in-frame clones and leaves some out. This sample carries some 200,000 clones, 70% to 90% of them seen once, and the ten largest clones take 2.5%. The sample consisted of peripheral blood. The origin of the receptors is a man between 35 and 55 years old with active or convalescent COVID-19.

This clone was seen once. J is TRBJ2-7 and V is TRBV19; D not certain. CDR1 and CDR2 from the germline V gene are LNHDA and SQIVND (reference sequence). Trimming took off 3 bases at V and 0 bases at J, with 9 bases between the two ends. CDR3 length: 14 residues. CDR3 protein: CASSITVNSYEQYF. In DNA form, the CDR3 reads TGTGCCAGTAGTATTACGGTTAACTCCTACGAGCAGTACTTC.

This clone was detected a few times. The rearrangement joins TRBV7-8 to TRBJ1-1; D gene ambiguous. Germline V lookup: CDR1 SGHVS, CDR2 FQNEAQ. Trimming removed 1 base at V and 9 bases at J, with 9 bases between. This CDR3 spans 12 amino acids. The CDR3 DNA reads as TGTGCCAGCAGCTTAGAATTGCAGAAAGCTTTCTTT. It specifies CASSLELQKAFF.

This clone was recorded many times. The chain recombines TRBV7-6 with TRBJ2-7; D is perhaps TRBD2 (5 bases). The V end lost 1 base, the J end lost 2 bases, and 12 bases lay between the germline ends. Per germline, CDR1 SGHVS and CDR2 FNYEAQ. This CDR3 has 15 amino acids. The chain's CDR3 is CASSLESGFAYEQYF. The CDR3 bases are TGTGCCAGCAGCTTAGAATCGGGGTTCGCCTACGAGCAGTACTTC.

The chain couples TRBV28 to TRBJ1-5; TRBD1 matches 12 bases. Germline V lookup: CDR1 MDHEN, CDR2 SYDVKM. The CDR3 is 16 residues long. Losses at the gene ends were 11 bases for V and 3 bases for J; bases not matched to a gene: 11. CDR3 in amino acids: CAASGGTGGLNQPQHF. CDR3 in DNA: TGTGCCGCAAGTGGGGGGACAGGGGGCCTCAATCAGCCCCAGCATTTT.

The chain uses TRBV12-3 or TRBV12-4 and TRBJ1-2, with D hard to call. The V end was cut by 6 bases, the J end by 2 bases, with 7 bases between. The CDR3 length is 12 residues. The CDR3 bases are TGTGCCAGCAGCCCGCAGAACTATGGCTACACCTTC. Amino acid sequence: CASSPQNYGYTF.

This chain links TRBV29-1 with TRBJ2-1; TRBD1 matches at 9 bases. This CDR3 has 13 residues. V trimming: 5 bases; J trimming: 7 bases; junction bases outside the gene matches: 6. The germline gives CDR1 SQVTM, CDR2 ANQGSEA. For the CDR3, the DNA is TGCAGCGTTCTACAGGGGGCGCAAAATGAGCAGTTCTTC. Its translation: CSVLQGAQNEQFF.

The chain carries TRBV12-3 or TRBV12-4 and TRBJ1-1; the match to TRBD1 covers 8 bases. V shed 7 bases, J shed 3 bases, and the junction held 4 bases outside the gene matches. The CDR3 has 13 residues. The CDR3 bases are TGTGCCAGCACCCCACAGGGGGACACTGAAGCTTTCTTT. This gives the protein CASTPQGDTEAFF.

This clone showed up just once. This rearrangement joins TRBV7-9 to TRBJ2-3; tentative D call: TRBD1 (6 bases). Per germline, CDR1 SEHNR and CDR2 FQNEAQ (reference sequence). This CDR3 comprises 16 residues. The V gene lost 2 bases and the J gene lost 5 bases, with 17 bases spanning the gap. CDR3 nucleotide sequence: TGTGCCAGCAGCTTAAAAGGGGGAAGTGGCAGAGATACGCAGTATTTT. Translation: CASSLKGGSGRDTQYF.